This record covers a single T cell receptor beta chain. Its antigen is undetermined. The sample originates from a study of cytomegalovirus exposure and HLA in healthy donors. Study context: Falling in the Caucasian-associated ancestry cluster were 81% of some 400 genotyped donors.

Notes on the study in general: At a 0.05 false discovery rate, a later analysis found 15,000 to 20,000 TCR beta sequences to be associated with HLA alleles. Certain indistinguishable V segments, among them TRBV6-2 and TRBV6-3, were excluded. In a later analysis, several top co-occurrence clusters appeared linked to parvovirus B19, influenza, CMV and Epstein-Barr virus.

PCR used 60 Vbeta primers and 13 Jbeta primers. The method was immunoSEQ multiplex PCR; TCRdb's version includes in-frame clones alone and lacks a portion of them. The sample has fewer than 120,000 clones, around 78% seen once. The CDR3 consists of 13 residues. CDR1 is GTSNPN, CDR2 SVGIG, per germline (reference sequence). V lost 1 base to trimming and J lost 3 bases, with 9 bases between them. The sequenced material came from PBMCs. The TCR comes from a woman in her 30s in good health and CMV-seronegative. The genes are TRBV30 and TRBJ1-2; TRBD1 might be the D (6 bases). CDR3 nucleotide sequence: TGTGCCTGGAGTGGCAGGGGAGACTATGGCTACACCTTC. Translation gives CAWSGRGDYGYTF. Supplemented by reference TRBV30 and TRBJ1-2, the full variable domain reads SQTIHQWPATLVQPVGSPLSLECTVEGTSNPNLYWYRQAAGRGLQLLFYSVGIGQISSEVPQNLSASRPQDRQFILSSKKLLLSDSGFYLCAWSGRGDYGYTFGSGTRLTVV.